The clone carrying this T cell receptor beta chain was observed a few times. Sequencing templates came from extracted RNA that was reverse transcribed into cDNA. Profiled with immunoSEQ multiplex PCR; TCRdb holds only in-frame clones, not every one. The sample includes some 150,000 clones, roughly 60% of them seen just once. Indicated treatment: oral pan-JAK inhibitor, 5-10 mg twice daily. This specimen comes from a study of CD8+ T cells in alopecia areata. V lost 4 bases and J 0 bases, leaving 12 bases between the germline ends. Germline V gives CDR1 SEHNR, CDR2 FQNEAQ (reference sequence). The CDR3 has 15 amino acids.

The sequences come from CD4+ T cells sorted from blood, collected between weeks 55 and 65, from a patient treated with tofacitinib. This TCR was recovered from a human donor with alopecia areata. The genes are TRBV7-9 and TRBJ1-2, with D perhaps TRBD1 (5 bases). CDR3 in DNA: TGTGCCAGCAGCTCCACCTTGACAGCTAACTATGGCTACACCTTC. Translation: CASSSTLTANYGYTF.